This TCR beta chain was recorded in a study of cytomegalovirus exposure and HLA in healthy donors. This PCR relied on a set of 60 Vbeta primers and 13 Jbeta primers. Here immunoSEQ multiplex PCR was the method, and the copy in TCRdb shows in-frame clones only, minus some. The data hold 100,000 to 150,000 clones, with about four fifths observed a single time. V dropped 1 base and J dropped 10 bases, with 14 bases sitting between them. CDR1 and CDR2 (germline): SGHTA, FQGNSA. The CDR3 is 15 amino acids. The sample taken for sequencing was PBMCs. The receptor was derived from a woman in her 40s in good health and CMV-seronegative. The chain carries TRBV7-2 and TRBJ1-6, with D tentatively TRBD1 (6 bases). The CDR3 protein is CASSLDRAGNSPLHF. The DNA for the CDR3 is TGTGCCAGCAGCTTAGACAGGGCAGGGAACTCACCCCTCCACTTT. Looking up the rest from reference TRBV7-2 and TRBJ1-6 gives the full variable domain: GAGVSQSPSNKVTEKGKDVELRCDPISGHTALYWYRQSLGQGLEFLIYFQGNSAPDKSGLPSDRFSAERTGGSVSTLTIQRTQQEDSAVYLCASSLDRAGNSPLHFGNGTRLTVT.